These T cell receptor beta chains were read from a single sample in a study of identifying expanded T cells in peripheral blood. Measured with immunoSEQ multiplex PCR; TCRdb has only the in-frame clones, and not every one. In the table there are 55,000 to 75,000 clones, about 87% of which are singletons. Sequenced input: blood. These TCRs come from a person between 18 and 75 years old in good health. CDR3s include the opening cysteine and the closing phenylalanine or tryptophan. D genes are given only for firm matches. Some rows have no size entry. The others give once, few or many, or a class for an expanded clone.

abundance	v_gene	j_gene	d_gene	CDR3nt	CDR3aa
.	TRBV29-1	TRBJ2-7	.	TGCAGCGCTGAGGCCCTACCTAGTGGCGAGCAGTACTTC	CSAEALPSGEQYF
.	TRBV19	TRBJ2-2	.	TGTGCCAGTAGTATAAAAGGGGGGTTCGCGAACACCGGGGAGCTGTTTTTT	CASSIKGGFANTGELFF
few	TRBV7-9	TRBJ1-5	.	TGTGCCAGCAGCTTAGAGGGTCAAGCCCAGCATTTT	CASSLEGQAQHF
.	TRBV9	TRBJ2-2	TRBD2	TGTGCCAGCAGCGTTGCCCACGGGAGGGCCACCGGGGAGCTGTTTTTT	CASSVAHGRATGELFF
once	TRBV28	TRBJ1-5	TRBD1	TGTGCCAGCAGACTCCTATGGGACAGGCGGATTAGCAATCAGCCCCAGCATTTT	CASRLLWDRRISNQPQHF
few	TRBV29-1	TRBJ2-2	TRBD2	TGCAGCGCCCAGGTTGCAGCGGGAACCGGGGAGCTGTTTTTT	CSAQVAAGTGELFF
.	TRBV4-1	TRBJ2-7	.	TGCGCCAGCAGCCAAGATCCCCACGAGCAGTACTTC	CASSQDPHEQYF
.	TRBV7-8	TRBJ2-5	TRBD1	TGTGCCAGCAGCTTAGCCACAGGGGTGGGAGAGACCCAGTACTTC	CASSLATGVGETQYF
.	TRBV7-9	TRBJ1-1	.	TGTGCCAGCAGCTCGGGATATGAAGGCACTGAAGCTTTCTTT	CASSSGYEGTEAFF
.	TRBV15	TRBJ2-3	TRBD2	TGTGCCACCAGCAGACGACTAGCGGCTAGCACAGATACGCAGTATTTT	CATSRRLAASTDTQYF
.	TRBV5-6	TRBJ1-5	.	TGTGCCAGCAGCTTCCTCGGGGAAATGGGGAATCAGCCCCAGCATTTT	CASSFLGEMGNQPQHF
.	TRBV28	TRBJ1-5	TRBD1	TGTGCCAGCAGTCCATTCCGGGACAGGGCTAATCAGCCCCAGCATTTT	CASSPFRDRANQPQHF
.	TRBV5-1	TRBJ1-1	.	TGCGCCAGCTGTCTGGGGCCCATGAACACTGAAGCTTTCTTT	CASCLGPMNTEAFF
.	TRBV5-1	TRBJ1-2	TRBD1	TGCGCCAGCAGCTTTCAAGGGACAGGGGAAGGCTACACCTTC	CASSFQGTGEGYTF
.	TRBV9	TRBJ2-2	.	TGTGCCAGCAGCGATGGAGACTCTCCCGGGGAGCTGTTTTTT	CASSDGDSPGELFF
.	TRBV19	TRBJ2-7	.	TGTGCCAGTCGCGAGGGGACCGCCTACGAGCAGTACTTC	CASREGTAYEQYF
.	TRBV19	TRBJ1-1	TRBD1	TGTGCCAGTAAGACAGGGGAGGCTACCATGAACACTGAAGCTTTCTTT	CASKTGEATMNTEAFF
.	TRBV6-1	TRBJ2-1	.	TGTGCCAGCAGCCTAGGTAGCTCCTACAATGAGCAGTTCTTC	CASSLGSSYNEQFF
.	TRBV11-2	TRBJ2-1	.	TGTGCCAGCAGCTTAGAGGAGGGGAGGATCAATGAGCAGTTCTTC	CASSLEEGRINEQFF
few	TRBV23-1	TRBJ2-7	.	TGCGCCAGCAGTCCGGGACACTCCTACGAGCAGTACTTC	CASSPGHSYEQYF
.	TRBV11-2	TRBJ2-5	TRBD2	TGTGCCAGCAGCCTGGGGACTAGCGCGTACCAAGAGACCCAGTACTTC	CASSLGTSAYQETQYF
.	TRBV28	TRBJ1-1	TRBD1	TGTGCCAGCAGCCCCAGGGGGTTCGCTTTCTTT	CASSPRGFAFF
.	TRBV5-1	TRBJ1-6	TRBD1	TGCGCCAGCAGCTTGAGACAGGGGGGCTCATCACCCCTCCACTTT	CASSLRQGGSSPLHF
once	TRBV6-6	TRBJ1-5	.	TGTGCCAGCGCATTTAACGGGGAAAATCAGCCCCAGCATTTT	CASAFNGENQPQHF
.	TRBV30	TRBJ1-1	TRBD1	TGTGCCTGGATTCAACAGGGGGCAGGAGCTGAAGCTTTCTTT	CAWIQQGAGAEAFF
.	TRBV5-4	TRBJ2-1	TRBD2	TGTGCCAGCAGCTTGGCTAGCGGGGGGCGGCGCTCCTACAATGAGCAGTTCTTC	CASSLASGGRRSYNEQFF
.	TRBV5-1	TRBJ2-1	.	TGCGCCAGCAGCTTCAGGGGCTACAATGAGCAGTTCTTC	CASSFRGYNEQFF
.	TRBV19	TRBJ2-2	.	TGTGCCAGTAGTATCTCTCGGAACACCGGGGAGCTGTTTTTT	CASSISRNTGELFF
.	TRBV7-2	TRBJ2-1	TRBD2	TGTGCCAGCAGCTTAGACCGAGCGGGAGGTGAGTTCTTC	CASSLDRAGGEFF
.	TRBV2	TRBJ1-5	.	TGTGCCAGCCTTAAGGACATGGGGGGCAATCAGCCCCAGCATTTT	CASLKDMGGNQPQHF
few	TRBV6-4	TRBJ2-2	.	TGTGCCAGCAGTGACTCCGGGGAAGGGGGATTCACCGGGGAGCTGTTTTTT	CASSDSGEGGFTGELFF
.	TRBV5-6	TRBJ1-3	.	TGTGCCAGCAGCTTGGAGCTGGGGGGTCAAACTGGAAACACCATATATTTT	CASSLELGGQTGNTIYF
.	TRBV7-2	TRBJ2-1	TRBD1	TGTGCCAGCAGCCCGGACAGGAGCTCCTACAATGAGCAGTTCTTC	CASSPDRSSYNEQFF
once	TRBV28	TRBJ1-4	.	TGTGCCAGCAGTACCACCCGCAGGGCGGGTGGTGAAAAACTGTTTTTT	CASSTTRRAGGEKLFF
once	TRBV18	TRBJ1-1	.	TGTGCCAGCTCCCGCGGACAGACTCTTGAAGCTTTCTTT	CASSRGQTLEAFF
.	TRBV2	TRBJ2-5	TRBD2	TGTGCCAGCAGTGCGGGACTGGGAGGGGAGACCCAGTACTTC	CASSAGLGGETQYF
.	TRBV7-6	TRBJ2-7	TRBD1	TGTGCCAGCAGCGCCGGGACAGGGAACGAGCAGTACTTC	CASSAGTGNEQYF
.	TRBV6-1	TRBJ1-2	.	TGTGCCAGCAGTGAAAGGGAGAGCTATGGCTACACCTTC	CASSERESYGYTF
.	TRBV4-2	TRBJ2-7	TRBD2	TGTGCCAGCAGCCAAGATCCTATACTAGCGGACGAGCAGTACTTC	CASSQDPILADEQYF
.	TRBV30	TRBJ2-3	TRBD2	TGTGCCTGGAGTGTCATCGGGGGGAGCACAGATACGCAGTATTTT	CAWSVIGGSTDTQYF
.	TRBV7-8	TRBJ2-7	TRBD2	TGTGCCAGCAGCTTAGCGCCGGGCGGGGGGGCCGAGCAGTACTTC	CASSLAPGGGAEQYF